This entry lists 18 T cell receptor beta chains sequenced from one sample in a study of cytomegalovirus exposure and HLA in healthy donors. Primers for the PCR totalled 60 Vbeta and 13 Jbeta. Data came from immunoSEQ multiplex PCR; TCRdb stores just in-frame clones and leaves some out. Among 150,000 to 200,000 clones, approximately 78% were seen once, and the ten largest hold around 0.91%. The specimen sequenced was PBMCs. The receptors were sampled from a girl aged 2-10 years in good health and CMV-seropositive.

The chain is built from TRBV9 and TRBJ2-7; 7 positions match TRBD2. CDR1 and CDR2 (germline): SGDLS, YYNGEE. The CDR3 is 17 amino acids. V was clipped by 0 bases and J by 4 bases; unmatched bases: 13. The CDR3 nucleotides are TGTGCCAGCAGCGTAGGAAGTGGAGGGAGGGTTGGTTACGAGCAGTACTTC. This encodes CASSVGSGGRVGYEQYF.

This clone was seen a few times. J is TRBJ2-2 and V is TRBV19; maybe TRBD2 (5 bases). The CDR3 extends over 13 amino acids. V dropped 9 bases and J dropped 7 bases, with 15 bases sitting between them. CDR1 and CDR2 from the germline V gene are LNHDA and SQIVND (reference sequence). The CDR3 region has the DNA TGTGCCAGCACCGAGGGCGTCGTCGGGGAGCTGTTTTTT. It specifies CASTEGVVGELFF. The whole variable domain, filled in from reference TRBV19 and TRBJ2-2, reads DGGITQSPKYLFRKEGQNVTLSCEQNLNHDAMYWYRQDPGQGLRLIYYSQIVNDFQKGDIAEGYSVSREKKESFPLTVTSAQKNPTAFYLCASTEGVVGELFFGEGSRLTVL.

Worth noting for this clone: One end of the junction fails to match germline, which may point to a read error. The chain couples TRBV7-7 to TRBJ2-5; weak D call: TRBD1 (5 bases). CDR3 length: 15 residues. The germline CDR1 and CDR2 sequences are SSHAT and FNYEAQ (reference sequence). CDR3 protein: CASSLDTGNQETQYF. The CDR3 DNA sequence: TGTGCTAGCAGCTTGGACACGGGCAATCAAGAGACCCAGTACTTC.

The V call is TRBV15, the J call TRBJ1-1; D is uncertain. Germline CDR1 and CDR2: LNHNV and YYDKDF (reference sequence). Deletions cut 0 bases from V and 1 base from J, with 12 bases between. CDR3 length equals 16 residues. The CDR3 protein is CATSRDAAGRNTEAFF. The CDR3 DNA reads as TGTGCCACCAGCAGAGATGCGGCGGGGAGGAACACTGAAGCTTTCTTT.

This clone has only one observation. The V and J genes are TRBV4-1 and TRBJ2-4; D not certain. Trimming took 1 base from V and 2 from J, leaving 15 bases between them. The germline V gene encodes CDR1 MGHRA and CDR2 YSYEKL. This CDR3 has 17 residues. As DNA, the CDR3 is TGCGCCAGCAGCCAAGGAGCACTCAAACTCTCCAAAAACATTCAGTACTTC. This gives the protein CASSQGALKLSKNIQYF.

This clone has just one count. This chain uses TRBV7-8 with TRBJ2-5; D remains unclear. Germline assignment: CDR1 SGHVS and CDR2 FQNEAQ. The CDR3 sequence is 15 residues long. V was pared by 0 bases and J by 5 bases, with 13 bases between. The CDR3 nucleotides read TGTGCCAGCAGCTTAGCGCGGATACGGCTGGAGACCCAGTACTTC. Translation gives CASSLARIRLETQYF.

The CDR3 here is CAWRAGTGYADTQYF. Here the CDR3 DNA reads TGTGCCTGGAGGGCCGGGACAGGGTATGCAGATACGCAGTATTTT. The rearrangement links TRBV30 to TRBJ2-3; 9 nucleotides match TRBD1. V shed 3 bases and J 4 bases; nucleotides not matched to a gene: 8. Germline V gene lookup returns CDR1 GTSNPN and CDR2 SVGIG (reference sequence). The CDR3 is made up of 15 amino acids.

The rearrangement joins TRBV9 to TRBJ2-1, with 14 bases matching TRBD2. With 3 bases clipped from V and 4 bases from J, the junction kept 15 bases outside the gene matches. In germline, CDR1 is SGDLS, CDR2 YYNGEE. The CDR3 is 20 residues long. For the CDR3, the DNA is TGTGCCAGCAGCGAACCGAGAGGTGAGACTAGCGGGAGGGCTTACAATGAGCAGTTCTTC. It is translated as CASSEPRGETSGRAYNEQFF.

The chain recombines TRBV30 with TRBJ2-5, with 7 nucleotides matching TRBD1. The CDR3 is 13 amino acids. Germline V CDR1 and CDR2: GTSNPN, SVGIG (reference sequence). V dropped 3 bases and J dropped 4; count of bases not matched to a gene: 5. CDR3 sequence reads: CAWRYRGRETQYF. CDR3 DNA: TGTGCCTGGAGATACAGGGGACGAGAGACCCAGTACTTC. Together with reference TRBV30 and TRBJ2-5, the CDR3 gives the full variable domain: SQTIHQWPATLVQPVGSPLSLECTVEGTSNPNLYWYRQAAGRGLQLLFYSVGIGQISSEVPQNLSASRPQDRQFILSSKKLLLSDSGFYLCAWRYRGRETQYFGPGTRLLVL.

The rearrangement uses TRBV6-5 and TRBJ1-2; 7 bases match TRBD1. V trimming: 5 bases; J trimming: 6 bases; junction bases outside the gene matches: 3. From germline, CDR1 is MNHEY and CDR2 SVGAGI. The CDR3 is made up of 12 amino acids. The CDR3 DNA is TGTGCCAGCAGTCGACAGGGCCATGGCTACACCTTC. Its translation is CASSRQGHGYTF.

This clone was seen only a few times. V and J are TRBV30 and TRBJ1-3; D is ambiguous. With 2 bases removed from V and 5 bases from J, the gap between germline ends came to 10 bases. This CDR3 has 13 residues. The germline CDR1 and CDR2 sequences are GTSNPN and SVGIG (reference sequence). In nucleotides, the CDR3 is TGTGCCTGGAGTCGGGGAGCCAGAAACACCATATATTTT. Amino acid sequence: CAWSRGARNTIYF.

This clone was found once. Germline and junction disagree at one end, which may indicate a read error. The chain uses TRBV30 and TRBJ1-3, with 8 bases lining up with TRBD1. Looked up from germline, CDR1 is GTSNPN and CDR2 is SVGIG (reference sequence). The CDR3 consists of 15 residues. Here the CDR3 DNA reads TGTGCCTGGAGTGCCACGCCAGGGGGCGGAAACATCATATATTTT. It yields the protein CAWSATPGGGNIIYF.

The DNA for the CDR3 is TGCGCCAGCAGCCAATATGCGGCGGGAGACTACGAGCAGTACTTC. It is translated as CASSQYAAGDYEQYF. This chain joins TRBV4-1 and TRBJ2-7; TRBD2 matches 7 bases. Per germline, CDR1 MGHRA and CDR2 YSYEKL. The CDR3 spans 15 residues. After removal of 2 bases from V and 3 bases from J, the junction contained 7 bases not matched to a gene.

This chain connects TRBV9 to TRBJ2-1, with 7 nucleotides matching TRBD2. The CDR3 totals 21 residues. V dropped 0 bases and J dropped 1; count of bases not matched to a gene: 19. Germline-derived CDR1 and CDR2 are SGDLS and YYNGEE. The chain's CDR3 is CASSVGYGGGIVPTSYNEQFF. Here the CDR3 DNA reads TGTGCCAGCAGCGTAGGGTACGGGGGAGGGATCGTTCCAACATCCTACAATGAGCAGTTCTTC.

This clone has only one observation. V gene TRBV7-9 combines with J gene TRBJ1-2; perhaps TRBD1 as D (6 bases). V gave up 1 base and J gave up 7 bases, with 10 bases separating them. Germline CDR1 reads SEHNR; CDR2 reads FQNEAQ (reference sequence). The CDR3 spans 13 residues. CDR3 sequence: CASSLEGEAGYTF. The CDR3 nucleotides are TGTGCCAGCAGCTTAGAGGGGGAAGCTGGCTACACCTTC. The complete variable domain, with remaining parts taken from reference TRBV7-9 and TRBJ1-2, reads DTGVSQNPRHKITKRGQNVTFRCDPISEHNRLYWYRQTLGQGPEFLTYFQNEAQLEKSRLLSDRFSAERPKGSFSTLEIQRTEQGDSAMYLCASSLEGEAGYTFGSGTRLTVV.

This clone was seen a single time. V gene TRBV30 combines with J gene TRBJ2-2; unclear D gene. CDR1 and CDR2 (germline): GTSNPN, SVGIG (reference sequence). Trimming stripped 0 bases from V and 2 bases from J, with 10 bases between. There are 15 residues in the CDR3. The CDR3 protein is CAWSVGTVNTGELFF. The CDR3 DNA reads TGTGCCTGGAGTGTAGGTACAGTCAACACCGGGGAGCTGTTTTTT.

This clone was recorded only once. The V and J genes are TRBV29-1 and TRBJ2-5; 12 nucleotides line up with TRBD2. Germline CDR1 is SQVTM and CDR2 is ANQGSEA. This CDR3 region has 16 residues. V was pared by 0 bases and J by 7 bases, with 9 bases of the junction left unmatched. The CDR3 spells CSVEDRLAGEVGTQYF. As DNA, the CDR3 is TGCAGCGTTGAAGATCGACTAGCGGGAGAAGTTGGGACCCAGTACTTC. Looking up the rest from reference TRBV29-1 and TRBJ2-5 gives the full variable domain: SAVISQKPSRDICQRGTSLTIQCQVDSQVTMMFWYRQQPGQSLTLIATANQGSEATYESGFVIDKFPISRPNLTFSTLTVSNMSPEDSSIYLCSVEDRLAGEVGTQYFGPGTRLLVL.

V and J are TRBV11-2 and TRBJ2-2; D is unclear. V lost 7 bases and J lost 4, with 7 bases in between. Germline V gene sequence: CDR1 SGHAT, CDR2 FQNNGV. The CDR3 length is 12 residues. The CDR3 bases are TGTGCCAGCACCACTTTCACCGGGGAGCTGTTTTTT. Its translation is CASTTFTGELFF.